The 6 T cell receptor beta chains below were found in one sample sequenced in a study of response to subunit inactivated influenza vaccine. From the RT-PCR reads, TCRdb called clonotypes with MiXCR, one entry per CDR3 protein. The data show hundreds of thousands of distinct CDR3 sequences, around 13% seen once. The source material was PBMCs from blood, sampled around seven weeks after vaccination. These receptors were collected from a man aged 50 to 60 who received an inactivated influenza vaccine.

In its sample, this clonotype was seen a few times. This chain links TRBV5-1 with TRBJ2-2; 7 bases map to TRBD1. The CDR3 sequence is 17 residues long. Germline V gene lookup returns CDR1 SGHRS and CDR2 YFSETQ. V was clipped by 0 bases and J by 0 bases; unmatched bases: 5. The CDR3 is CASSLDDRVPNTGELFF. The CDR3 bases are TGCGCCAGCAGCTTGGATGACAGGGTCCCGAACACCGGGGAGCTGTTTTTT.

This clonotype has at least ten counts. The chain uses TRBV5-1 and TRBJ2-3; D is unresolved. With 3 bases removed from V and 3 bases from J, the gap between germline ends came to 11 bases. The CDR3 is 14 amino acids. Germline values: CDR1 SGHRS, CDR2 YFSETQ. CDR3 coding DNA: TGCGCCAGCAGCTCGATGGGGAAAACAGATACGCAGTATTTT. Its protein is CASSSMGKTDTQYF.

There are a few counts of this clonotype. The J gene is TRBJ2-7, the V gene TRBV23-1; 8 positions match TRBD1. TRBV23-1 is an open reading frame whose function is uncertain. The CDR3 runs 17 residues. The V segment lost 4 bases and the J segment 2 bases; nucleotides outside the gene matches: 13. The CDR3 spells CASSRRYRDRRTYEQYF. In DNA form, the CDR3 reads TGCGCCAGCAGTCGCCGGTACCGGGACAGGAGAACCTACGAGCAGTACTTC.

This clonotype was seen a few times. This chain connects TRBV7-2 to TRBJ2-3, with D possibly matching TRBD2 (5 bases). The CDR3 is made up of 15 amino acids. Germline lookup yields CDR1 SGHTA and CDR2 FQGNSA. Trimming stripped 5 bases from V and 5 bases from J, with 17 bases between. CDR3 amino acids: CASSPRMGVVDTQYF. CDR3 bases: TGTGCCAGCAGCCCTCGTATGGGAGTGGTAGATACGCAGTATTTT.

The chain joins TRBV20-1 to TRBJ2-1, with D tentatively TRBD2 (6 bases). The V and J ends lost 5 bases and 10 bases respectively, with 18 bases between them. The CDR3 loop spans 13 amino acids. The germline V gene has CDR1 DFQATT and CDR2 SNEGSKA (reference sequence). This CDR3 reads CSAGRYSGAEQFF. The DNA of the CDR3 is TGCAGTGCTGGCCGGTATAGCGGAGCCGAGCAGTTCTTC.

This clonotype showed up just a few times. This rearrangement joins TRBV12-3 or TRBV12-4 to TRBJ2-2; TRBD1 might be the D (6 bases). V dropped 7 bases and J dropped 5 bases, with 11 bases sitting between them. CDR3 length: 13 amino acids. CDR3: CASKYRVTGELFF. For the CDR3, the DNA is TGTGCCAGCAAATACAGGGTTACCGGGGAGCTGTTTTTT.